This passage covers 30 T cell receptor beta chains from one sample sequenced in a study of CD8+ T cells in alopecia areata. Treatment defined: oral pan-JAK inhibitor, 5-10 mg twice daily. It was cDNA, reverse transcribed from extracted RNA, that served as the sequencing template. Here immunoSEQ multiplex PCR was the method, and the copy in TCRdb shows in-frame clones only, minus some. The sample lists 150,000 to 200,000 clones, around 59% occurring once. The sample consisted of CD4+ T cells sorted from blood, taken at week 24, from a patient treated with tofacitinib. The receptors derive from a human donor with alopecia areata.

The chain is built from TRBV6-1 and TRBJ1-2; D remains unclear. The CDR3 consists of 15 residues. The germline V and J ends were trimmed by 6 bases and 4 bases, with 18 bases remaining between them. From germline, CDR1 is MNHNS and CDR2 SASEGT. In DNA form, the CDR3 reads TGTGCCAGCAGCTTCCAGTCCAGCGATCCCTATGGCTACACCTTC. Its protein product is CASSFQSSDPYGYTF.

The CDR3 is CASSGPPGQDTTGELFF. DNA for the CDR3: TGTGCCAGCAGTGGGCCCCCGGGACAGGACACCACCGGGGAGCTGTTTTTT. The V gene is TRBV2, the J gene TRBJ2-2; 8 nucleotides agree with TRBD1. The CDR3 sequence is 17 residues long. Germline V gives CDR1 SNHLY, CDR2 FYNNEI. V was clipped by 4 bases and J by 4 bases; unmatched bases: 11.

This clone was counted between two and nine times. The genes are TRBV30 and TRBJ1-5; 8 positions agree with TRBD1. The CDR3 loop spans 15 amino acids. V dropped 5 bases and J dropped 6; count of bases not matched to a gene: 12. Germline V gene data show CDR1 as GTSNPN and CDR2 as SVGIG (reference sequence). The CDR3 protein is CAWRMTGEGGQPQHF. CDR3 sequence (DNA): TGTGCCTGGCGAATGACAGGGGAAGGGGGTCAGCCCCAGCATTTT.

The genes are TRBV27 and TRBJ2-5, with 7 bases that match TRBD1. Germline CDR1 reads MNHEY; CDR2 reads SMNVEV (reference sequence). There are 16 residues in the CDR3. V lost 5 bases to trimming and J lost 3 bases; unmatched junction nucleotides: 12. The CDR3 sequence: CASSVLYTGEKETQYF. Here the CDR3 DNA reads TGTGCCAGCAGTGTCCTATATACAGGGGAGAAAGAGACCCAGTACTTC.

The chain carries TRBV29-1 and TRBJ1-2; D remains unclear. The germline gives CDR1 SQVTM, CDR2 ANQGSEA. This CDR3 spans 11 amino acids. The V gene lost 4 bases and the J gene lost 6 bases, with 9 bases spanning the gap. DNA of the CDR3: TGCAGCGTTGCCGGAAACGATGGCTACACCTTC. Amino acid sequence: CSVAGNDGYTF. Combining the CDR3 with reference TRBV29-1 and TRBJ1-2 gives the whole variable domain SAVISQKPSRDICQRGTSLTIQCQVDSQVTMMFWYRQQPGQSLTLIATANQGSEATYESGFVIDKFPISRPNLTFSTLTVSNMSPEDSSIYLCSVAGNDGYTFGSGTRLTVV.

The chain has TRBV2 and TRBJ2-3; TRBD2 aligns across 10 bases. The ends lost 1 base at V and 2 bases at J; junction bases unmatched: 6. Per germline, CDR1 SNHLY and CDR2 FYNNEI. This CDR3 is 17 amino acids long. The CDR3 reads CASSEGASGGATDTQYF. DNA for the CDR3: TGTGCCAGCAGTGAAGGGGCCAGCGGGGGGGCCACAGATACGCAGTATTTT.

The rearrangement joins TRBV30 to TRBJ2-6; tentative D call: TRBD1 (6 bases). Trimming took off 3 bases at V and 0 bases at J, with 12 bases between the two ends. The CDR3 is made up of 16 amino acids. The germline CDR1 and CDR2 sequences are GTSNPN and SVGIG (reference sequence). The CDR3 DNA is TGTGCCTGGAGCCAGGGGACAAACTCTGGGGCCAACGTCCTGACTTTC. This codes for CAWSQGTNSGANVLTF.

The chain joins TRBV29-1 to TRBJ1-1; D not certain. The CDR3 runs to 15 residues. In germline, CDR1 is SQVTM, CDR2 ANQGSEA. Trimming pared 5 bases from V and 0 bases from J, leaving 16 bases between. CDR3 loop: CSVLLQNDVNTEAFF. The CDR3 coding sequence is TGCAGCGTTTTGTTGCAGAACGATGTGAACACTGAAGCTTTCTTT.

This clone was seen a handful of times. The germline gene is not matched at one end of the junction; a read error may be the cause. This chain joins TRBV7-9 and TRBJ2-4; 7 bases agree with TRBD2. Germline V CDR1 and CDR2: SEHNR, FQNEAQ (reference sequence). The CDR3 is 16 amino acids. CDR3 sequence reads: CASTLTGRLAKNIQYF. CDR3 bases: TGTGCCAGCACCTTAACCGGGAGGTTAGCCAAAAACATTCAGTACTTC. Complete variable domain (other parts from reference TRBV7-9 and TRBJ2-4): DTGVSQNPRHKITKRGQNVTFRCDPISEHNRLYWYRQTLGQGPEFLTYFQNEAQLEKSRLLSDRFSAERPKGSFSTLEIQRTEQGDSAMYLCASTLTGRLAKNIQYFGAGTRLSVL.

This clone was counted a few times. The chain is built from TRBV29-1 and TRBJ1-5, with D maybe TRBD1 (5 bases). This CDR3 spans 14 amino acids. Germline V gives CDR1 SQVTM, CDR2 ANQGSEA. This CDR3 is CRAGLPVVDQPQHF. Here the CDR3 DNA reads TGCAGGGCGGGACTCCCTGTCGTGGATCAGCCCCAGCATTTT.

In the case of this clone: The same CDR3 also results from other DNA sequences found in this sample. The chain combines TRBV18 with TRBJ2-5; D is undetermined. The CDR3 sequence is 12 residues long. The germline V and J ends were trimmed by 3 bases and 5 bases, with 7 bases remaining between them. Looked up from germline, CDR1 is KGHSH and CDR2 is LQKENI. The CDR3 coding sequence is TGTGCCAGCTCACCGGCGCGGGAGACCCAGTACTTC. This gives the protein CASSPARETQYF.

The chain has TRBV5-6 and TRBJ2-1; D unresolved. The CDR3 runs to 11 residues. Germline CDR1 SGHDT, CDR2 YYEEEE. V lost 4 bases, J lost 5 bases, and 4 bases lay in between. CDR3 nucleotides: TGTGCCAGCAGCCGCCACAATGAGCAGTTCTTC. Protein product: CASSRHNEQFF. Looking up the rest from reference TRBV5-6 and TRBJ2-1 gives the full variable domain: DAGVTQSPTHLIKTRGQQVTLRCSPKSGHDTVSWYQQALGQGPQFIFQYYEEEERQRGNFPDRFSGHQFPNYSSELNVNALLLGDSALYLCASSRHNEQFFGPGTRLTVL.

The chain carries TRBV6-5 and TRBJ2-1; D is unclear. V dropped 6 bases and J dropped 6 bases, with 15 bases sitting between them. The CDR3 loop spans 14 amino acids. The germline V gene has CDR1 MNHEY and CDR2 SVGAGI. The CDR3 loop is CASSIRTWGNEQFF. The CDR3 DNA sequence: TGTGCCAGCAGCATCCGGACGTGGGGCAATGAGCAGTTCTTC.

J is TRBJ1-2 and V is TRBV6-5; 8 bases match TRBD1. The junction had 6 bases not matched to a gene; V was cut back by 2 bases and J by 4 bases. CDR1 and CDR2 from the germline V gene are MNHEY and SVGAGI. The CDR3 is 15 residues long. The chain's CDR3 is CASSYRGQGAYGYTF. CDR3 DNA sequence: TGTGCCAGCAGTTACCGAGGACAGGGCGCCTATGGCTACACCTTC.

This clone was seen once. The chain joins TRBV2 to TRBJ2-1; D unclear. From germline, CDR1 is SNHLY and CDR2 FYNNEI. The germline V and J ends were trimmed by 2 bases and 9 bases, with 17 bases remaining between them. The CDR3 length is 15 residues. CDR3 DNA: TGTGCCAGCAGTGAAAGGGCAGCTAAAGGCGGTGAGCAGTTCTTC. Protein: CASSERAAKGGEQFF.

The rearrangement joins TRBV5-1 to TRBJ2-3; D is undetermined. This CDR3 is built from 14 residues. Deletions cut 0 bases from V and 0 bases from J, with 5 bases between. Germline assignment: CDR1 SGHRS and CDR2 YFSETQ. CDR3 sequence (DNA): TGCGCCAGCAGCTTGGCTTACAGCACAGATACGCAGTATTTT. Translating it yields CASSLAYSTDTQYF.

The sample holds a few counts of this clone. J is TRBJ2-3 and V is TRBV2; D gene unclear. The ends were cut back, 8 bases at V and 6 bases at J, with 9 bases in the middle. CDR3 length: 11 residues. Germline V gene lookup returns CDR1 SNHLY and CDR2 FYNNEI. CDR3 amino acids: CASGILDTQYF. CDR3 nucleotide sequence: TGTGCCAGCGGAATATTGGATACGCAGTATTTT.

The chain carries TRBV30 and TRBJ2-7; 9 nucleotides align to TRBD1. The CDR3 has 12 amino acids. In germline, CDR1 is GTSNPN, CDR2 SVGIG (reference sequence). The ends lost 5 bases at V and 3 bases at J; junction bases unmatched: 2. CDR3 coding DNA: TGTGCCTGGGACAGGGGGATCTACGAGCAGTACTTC. It encodes CAWDRGIYEQYF.

The V call is TRBV29-1, the J call TRBJ1-4, with unresolved D. This CDR3 is 12 amino acids long. Trimming left V 4 bases short and J 5 bases short, with 8 bases between. Germline lookup yields CDR1 SQVTM and CDR2 ANQGSEA. The CDR3 DNA is TGCAGCGTTGTGGCAGCAAATGAAAAACTGTTTTTT. Its translation is CSVVAANEKLFF.

The chain carries TRBV5-1 and TRBJ2-5; 12 bases are shared with TRBD2. Germline-derived CDR1 and CDR2 are SGHRS and YFSETQ. The V gene end was trimmed by 3 bases and the J gene end by 2 bases; junction bases not matched to a gene: 2. This CDR3 has 15 residues. DNA for the CDR3: TGCGCCAGCAGCTCCCTAGCGGGGGGGCAAGAGACCCAGTACTTC. Protein sequence: CASSSLAGGQETQYF.

This chain uses TRBV5-1 with TRBJ2-5, with D unclear. The germline V gene has CDR1 SGHRS and CDR2 YFSETQ. The CDR3 totals 14 residues. V dropped 4 bases and J dropped 2 bases, with 12 bases sitting between them. The CDR3 spells CASSLETYQETQYF. The CDR3 DNA is TGCGCCAGCAGCCTGGAGACGTATCAAGAGACCCAGTACTTC.

This clone has only a few counts. The chain recombines TRBV4-2 with TRBJ2-1; weak D call: TRBD1 (6 bases). The CDR3 is made up of 16 amino acids. Germline CDR1 is LGHNA and CDR2 is YNFKEQ. Trimming cost V 3 bases and J 4 bases, with 16 bases left between them. CDR3 sequence (DNA): TGTGCCAGCAGCCAGGGGACGGGACAAACGTACAATGAGCAGTTCTTC. This gives the protein CASSQGTGQTYNEQFF.

The genes are TRBV1 and TRBJ2-1; TRBD2 is taken as the D call from the table, unchecked against the DNA. TRBV1 is annotated as a pseudogene. The CDR3 is 20 residues long. This CDR3 reads CTSSQLRGKLAGGPYNEQFF. CDR3 nucleotides: TGCACCAGCAGCCAATTGCGCGGGAAACTAGCGGGGGGGCCGTACAATGAGCAGTTCTTC.

The chain uses TRBV30 and TRBJ1-2; D possibly corresponds to TRBD1 (5 bases). This CDR3 comprises 15 residues. Trimming removed 2 bases at V and 2 bases at J, with 15 bases between. Germline V gene data show CDR1 as GTSNPN and CDR2 as SVGIG (reference sequence). The CDR3 sequence is CAWSSGRVSNYGYTF. The CDR3 DNA reads TGTGCCTGGAGTAGCGGCAGGGTCTCAAACTATGGCTACACCTTC.

The chain carries TRBV30 and TRBJ1-1; no clear D gene. Trimming took 0 bases from V and 5 from J, leaving 13 bases between them. CDR1 and CDR2 from the germline V gene are GTSNPN and SVGIG (reference sequence). The CDR3 length is 14 residues. CDR3 sequence: CAWSVYGYGTEAFF. Here the CDR3 DNA reads TGTGCCTGGAGTGTATACGGGTATGGGACTGAAGCTTTCTTT.

This chain links TRBV29-1 with TRBJ2-5; D possibly corresponds to TRBD2 (5 bases). CDR3 size: 14 residues. The germline CDR1 and CDR2 sequences are SQVTM and ANQGSEA. Deletions cut 6 bases from V and 5 bases from J, with 19 bases between. The CDR3 region is CSVFGIMRVETQYF. The CDR3 nucleotides read TGCAGCGTCTTCGGGATAATGAGGGTGGAGACCCAGTACTTC.

J is TRBJ1-1 and V is TRBV27, with a possible D match to TRBD1 (6 bases). The germline V gene has CDR1 MNHEY and CDR2 SMNVEV (reference sequence). CDR3 length equals 19 residues. The ends were cut back, 0 bases at V and 0 bases at J, with 20 bases in the middle. This CDR3 reads CASSLSTSGARLMNTEAFF. The CDR3 region has the DNA TGTGCCAGCAGTTTATCAACCTCGGGGGCCCGATTAATGAACACTGAAGCTTTCTTT.

The chain links TRBV30 to TRBJ1-5; unclear D gene. The length of the CDR3 is 13 residues. V lost 2 bases and J lost 3, with 8 bases in between. Per germline, CDR1 GTSNPN and CDR2 SVGIG (reference sequence). The CDR3 nucleotides are TGTGCCTGGAGTTGGCAGAACAATCAGCCCCAGCATTTT. Its protein product is CAWSWQNNQPQHF.

The chain recombines TRBV5-6 with TRBJ2-3; 11 bases map to TRBD2. The CDR3 loop spans 16 amino acids. V lost 4 bases to trimming and J lost 5 bases; unmatched junction nucleotides: 9. Germline CDR1 SGHDT, CDR2 YYEEEE. This CDR3 reads CASSPIAGGPGDTQYF. As DNA, the CDR3 is TGTGCCAGCAGCCCAATAGCGGGGGGGCCGGGAGATACGCAGTATTTT.

This clone was observed a few times. V gene TRBV11-2 combines with J gene TRBJ1-1, with 11 positions matching TRBD1. The CDR3 spans 15 residues. Germline V gene data show CDR1 as SGHAT and CDR2 as FQNNGV. V was pared by 2 bases and J by 4 bases, with 3 bases of the junction left unmatched. The CDR3 reads CASSLLGTGGTEAFF. Written as DNA, the CDR3 is TGTGCCAGCAGCTTACTTGGGACAGGGGGCACTGAAGCTTTCTTT.